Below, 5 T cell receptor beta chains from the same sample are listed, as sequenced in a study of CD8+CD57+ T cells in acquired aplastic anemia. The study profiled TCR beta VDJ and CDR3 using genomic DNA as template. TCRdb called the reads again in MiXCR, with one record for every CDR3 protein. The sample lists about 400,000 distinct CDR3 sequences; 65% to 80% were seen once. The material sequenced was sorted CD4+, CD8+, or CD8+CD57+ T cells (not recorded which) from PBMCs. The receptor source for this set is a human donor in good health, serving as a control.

The CDR3 nucleotides read TGTGCCAGCAGTCCGTCGGCTGGCCTCTACGAGCAGTACTTC. This gives the protein CASSPSAGLYEQYF. This chain links TRBV12-3 or TRBV12-4 with TRBJ2-7, with D unclear. The V end lost 5 bases, the J end lost 3 bases, and 14 bases lay between the germline ends. The CDR3 is 14 amino acids.

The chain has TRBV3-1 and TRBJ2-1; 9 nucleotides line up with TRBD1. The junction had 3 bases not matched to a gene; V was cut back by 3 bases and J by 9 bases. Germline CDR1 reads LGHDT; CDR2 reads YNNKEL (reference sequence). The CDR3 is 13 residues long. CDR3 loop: CASSQGQGAEQFF. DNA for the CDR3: TGTGCCAGCAGCCAGGGACAGGGTGCTGAGCAGTTCTTC.

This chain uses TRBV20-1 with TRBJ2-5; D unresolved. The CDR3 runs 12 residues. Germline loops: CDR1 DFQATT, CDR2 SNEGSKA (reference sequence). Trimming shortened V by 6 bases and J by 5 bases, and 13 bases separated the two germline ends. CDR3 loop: CSASSLGETQYF. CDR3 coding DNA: TGCAGTGCCAGCAGCTTGGGGGAGACCCAGTACTTC.

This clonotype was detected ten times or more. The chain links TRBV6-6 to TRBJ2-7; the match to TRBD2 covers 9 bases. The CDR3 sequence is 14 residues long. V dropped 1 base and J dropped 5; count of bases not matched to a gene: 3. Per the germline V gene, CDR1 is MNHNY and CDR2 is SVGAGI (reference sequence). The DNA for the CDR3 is TGTGCCAGCAGTTACTGGCGGGGGGGCGACGAGCAGTACTTC. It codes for CASSYWRGGDEQYF.

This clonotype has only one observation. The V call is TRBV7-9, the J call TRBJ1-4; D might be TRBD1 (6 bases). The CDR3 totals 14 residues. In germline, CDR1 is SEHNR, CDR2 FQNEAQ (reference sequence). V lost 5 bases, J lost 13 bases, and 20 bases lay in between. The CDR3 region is CASSVGAVNEGLFF. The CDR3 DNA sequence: TGTGCCAGCAGCGTGGGGGCGGTGAATGAAGGACTGTTTTTT.